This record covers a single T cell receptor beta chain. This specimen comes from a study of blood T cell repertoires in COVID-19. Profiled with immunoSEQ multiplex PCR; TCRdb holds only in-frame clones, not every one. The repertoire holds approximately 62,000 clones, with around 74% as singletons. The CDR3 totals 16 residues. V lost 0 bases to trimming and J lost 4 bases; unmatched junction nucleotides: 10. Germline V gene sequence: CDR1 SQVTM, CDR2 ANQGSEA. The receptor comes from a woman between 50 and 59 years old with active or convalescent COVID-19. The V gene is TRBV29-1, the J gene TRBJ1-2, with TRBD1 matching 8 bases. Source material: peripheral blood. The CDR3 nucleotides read TGCAGCGTTGAAGAACATCTCGACAGGGGTGGCTATGGCTACACCTTC. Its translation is CSVEEHLDRGGYGYTF.